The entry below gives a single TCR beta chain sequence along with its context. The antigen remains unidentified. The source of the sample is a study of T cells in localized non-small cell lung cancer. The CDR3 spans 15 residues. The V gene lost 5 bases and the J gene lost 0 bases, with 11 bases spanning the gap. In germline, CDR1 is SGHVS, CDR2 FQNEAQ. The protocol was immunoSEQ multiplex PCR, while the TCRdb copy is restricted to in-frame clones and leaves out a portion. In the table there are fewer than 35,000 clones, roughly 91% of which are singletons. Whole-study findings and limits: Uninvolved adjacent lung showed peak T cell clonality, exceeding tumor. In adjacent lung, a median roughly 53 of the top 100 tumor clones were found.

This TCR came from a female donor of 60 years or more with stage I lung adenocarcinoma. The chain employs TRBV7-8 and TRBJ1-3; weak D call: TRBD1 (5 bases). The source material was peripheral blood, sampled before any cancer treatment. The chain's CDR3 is CASSREGTSGNTIYF. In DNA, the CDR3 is TGTGCCAGCAGCCGAGAGGGGACCTCTGGAAACACCATATATTTT.